The 23 T cell receptor beta chains in this list originate from one sample, sequenced in a study of CD8 T cells in ankylosing spondylitis. A single record per CDR3 protein comes from TCRdb applying MiXCR to the 5' RACE reads. The sample yields approximately 220,000 distinct CDR3 sequences, over 9.5% seen once. The specimen was blood, either unsorted or a sorted T cell fraction (not recorded which). These receptors came from a male donor with ankylosing spondylitis or in good health (not recorded which).

J is TRBJ2-7 and V is TRBV27; D is perhaps TRBD2 (5 bases). The CDR3 runs 16 residues. The V and J ends lost 5 bases and 6 bases respectively, with 23 bases between them. Looked up from germline, CDR1 is MNHEY and CDR2 is SMNVEV (reference sequence). CDR3 bases: TGTGCCAGCAGTGCCTTAGCGATTCCTTCCTACAGCGAGCAGTACTTC. Protein sequence: CASSALAIPSYSEQYF.

On this clonotype itself: This could be a read error, since a much larger clone is one nucleotide away. The rearrangement joins TRBV9 to TRBJ2-3, with D possibly TRBD1 on 5 matching bases. CDR1 is SGDLS, CDR2 YYNGEE, per germline. The CDR3 has 17 amino acids. The CDR3 bases are TGTGCCAGCAGCGTAGGAATAGGCGACAGAAGCATAGATACGCAGTATTTT. Translated: CASSVGIGDRSIDTQYF.

This clonotype was observed at least ten times. The chain combines TRBV12-3 or TRBV12-4 with TRBJ2-7, with 8 bases aligning to TRBD1. There are 13 residues in the CDR3. Germline trimming cut 5 bases from V and 2 bases from J; bases unmatched to any gene: 2. For the CDR3, the DNA is TGTGCCAGCAGTACAGGGGGGACCTACGAGCAGTACTTC. This gives the protein CASSTGGTYEQYF.

The chain couples TRBV7-3 to TRBJ2-1; D perhaps matches TRBD1 (7 bases). Germline V lookup: CDR1 SGHTA, CDR2 FQGTGA. The V and J ends lost 5 bases and 5 bases respectively, with 16 bases between them. The CDR3 spans 15 residues. CDR3 DNA: TGTGCCAGCAGCCCCGTGGAGGGGGCCAACAATGAGCAGTTCTTC. Its translation is CASSPVEGANNEQFF.

This clonotype was picked up a small number of times. In DNA form, the CDR3 reads TGCGCCAGCAGCTTGGTAGACGGGGGGACCTACGAGCAGTACTTC. It specifies CASSLVDGGTYEQYF. V is TRBV5-1 and J is TRBJ2-7, with 7 bases that match TRBD2. Germline loops: CDR1 SGHRS, CDR2 YFSETQ. V shed 0 bases and J 2 bases; nucleotides not matched to a gene: 5. CDR3 size: 15 residues.

This clonotype appeared many times. This CDR3 reads CATNQDFSGNTIYF. For the CDR3, the DNA is TGTGCCACCAATCAGGACTTCTCTGGAAACACCATATATTTT. V and J are TRBV10-3 and TRBJ1-3; D not resolved. Germline loops: CDR1 ENHRY, CDR2 SYGVKD. Trimming took off 10 bases at V and 0 bases at J, with 13 bases between the two ends. The CDR3 length is 14 residues.

The CDR3: CASSKVAGGGYNEQFF. The CDR3 DNA reads TGTGCCAGTAGTAAGGTGGCGGGGGGAGGATACAATGAGCAGTTCTTC. The chain joins TRBV19 to TRBJ2-1; 8 bases map to TRBD2. The V gene's germline CDR1 is LNHDA and CDR2 SQIVND (reference sequence). The CDR3 consists of 16 residues. J gave up 4 bases and V 4 bases, and 9 bases lay outside the gene matches.

This clonotype was observed a handful of times. CDR3 coding DNA: TGTGCCAGCAGCTTGCTGACCCTCACAGATACGCAGTATTTT. This translates into CASSLLTLTDTQYF. V is TRBV5-6 and J is TRBJ2-3; D remains ambiguous. The CDR3 loop spans 14 amino acids. Germline CDR1 reads SGHDT; CDR2 reads YYEEEE. V was cut by 1 base and J by 2 bases, with 8 bases left in between.

This clonotype was observed at least ten times. The V call is TRBV3-1, the J call TRBJ1-2; 7 positions agree with TRBD1. The CDR3 runs 15 residues. J was trimmed by 7 bases and V by 1 base; bases with no gene match: 9. In germline, CDR1 is LGHDT, CDR2 YNNKEL (reference sequence). This CDR3 is CASSQGQGESAGYTF. Here the CDR3 DNA reads TGTGCCAGCAGCCAAGGGCAGGGGGAGTCAGCTGGCTACACCTTC. Drawing the rest from reference TRBV3-1 and TRBJ1-2, the complete variable domain is DTAVSQTPKYLVTQMGNDKSIKCEQNLGHDTMYWYKQDSKKFLKIMFSYNNKELIINETVPNRFSPKSPDKAHLNLHINSLELGDSAVYFCASSQGQGESAGYTFGSGTRLTVV.

This clonotype came up many times. This rearrangement joins TRBV5-1 to TRBJ1-1, with 10 bases matching TRBD1. This CDR3 spans 15 amino acids. Per germline, CDR1 SGHRS and CDR2 YFSETQ. V gave up 2 bases and J gave up 5 bases; unmatched junction bases: 6. The CDR3, as DNA: TGCGCCAGCAGCTTCCCGGGACAGGGGATAACTGAAGCTTTCTTT. Translation: CASSFPGQGITEAFF.

The chain joins TRBV7-9 to TRBJ1-1; 11 bases match TRBD1. From germline, CDR1 is SEHNR and CDR2 FQNEAQ (reference sequence). This CDR3 spans 17 amino acids. With V trimmed by 5 bases and J by 7 bases, 15 bases remained unmatched. CDR3 DNA sequence: TGTGCCAGCAGCCAGGACAGGGGGCGCGTCTTCCCTCTTGAAGCTTTCTTT. This codes for CASSQDRGRVFPLEAFF.

This rearrangement joins TRBV3-1 to TRBJ2-7, with D tentatively TRBD2 (5 bases). Germline V lookup: CDR1 LGHDT, CDR2 YNNKEL (reference sequence). V was trimmed by 2 bases and J by 7 bases, leaving 21 bases between them. There are 16 residues in the CDR3. In nucleotides, the CDR3 is TGTGCCAGCAGCCAAAGAGCGAGAGGCCACTCGGGGGAGCAGTACTTC. It specifies CASSQRARGHSGEQYF.

This chain uses TRBV19 with TRBJ2-1; possibly TRBD1 for D (5 bases). The length of the CDR3 is 17 residues. CDR1 and CDR2 from the germline V gene are LNHDA and SQIVND (reference sequence). V dropped 5 bases and J dropped 1 base, with 18 bases sitting between them. This CDR3 reads CASSPHEAGLSYNEQFF. CDR3 bases: TGTGCCAGTAGTCCGCATGAGGCAGGGTTATCCTACAATGAGCAGTTCTTC.

At least ten counts were recorded for this clonotype. The chain combines TRBV20-1 with TRBJ2-1, with D tentatively TRBD1 or TRBD2 (5 bases each). The CDR3 consists of 16 residues. In germline, CDR1 is DFQATT, CDR2 SNEGSKA (reference sequence). V dropped 2 bases and J dropped 2 bases, with 16 bases sitting between them. CDR3: CSARPPGGPPYNEQFF. DNA of the CDR3: TGCAGTGCTAGACCCCCTGGGGGACCACCCTACAATGAGCAGTTCTTC.

The rearrangement joins TRBV5-1 to TRBJ2-1; 7 bases map to TRBD2. CDR3 length: 14 amino acids. Per the germline V gene, CDR1 is SGHRS and CDR2 is YFSETQ. J was trimmed by 1 base and V by 6 bases; bases with no gene match: 4. The CDR3: CASTLGGSYNEQFF. Here the CDR3 DNA reads TGCGCCAGCACCCTGGGGGGGTCCTACAATGAGCAGTTCTTC. The full variable domain, its missing parts supplied by reference TRBV5-1 and TRBJ2-1, is KAGVTQTPRYLIKTRGQQVTLSCSPISGHRSVSWYQQTPGQGLQFLFEYFSETQRNKGNFPGRFSGRQFSNSRSEMNVSTLELGDSALYLCASTLGGSYNEQFFGPGTRLTVL.

Remarks on this clonotype: A much larger clone lies a single base off, so this may be a read error. The rearrangement uses TRBV28 and TRBJ2-1; 10 bases line up with TRBD2. With 1 base clipped from V and 4 bases from J, the junction kept 10 bases outside the gene matches. CDR3 size: 18 residues. The germline CDR1 and CDR2 sequences are MDHEN and SYDVKM. The CDR3 DNA is TGTGCCAGCAGTTTATTTGGGGTCCTAGCGGGGGTTTACAATGAGCAGTTCTTC. As protein: CASSLFGVLAGVYNEQFF.

At least ten counts were recorded for this clonotype. The chain has TRBV5-1 and TRBJ2-1, with D hard to call. The germline V and J ends were trimmed by 2 bases and 8 bases, with 5 bases remaining between them. Germline V gene sequence: CDR1 SGHRS, CDR2 YFSETQ. CDR3 length: 11 residues. CDR3 DNA: TGCGCCAGCAGCTTACGGGATGAGCAGTTCTTC. Translation: CASSLRDEQFF.

The chain employs TRBV24-1 and TRBJ1-6; 7 nucleotides agree with TRBD1. J was trimmed by 7 bases and V by 6 bases; bases with no gene match: 5. Germline V gives CDR1 KGHDR, CDR2 SFDVKD. The CDR3 is made up of 14 amino acids. The chain's CDR3 is CATSLGQMNSPLHF. CDR3 in DNA: TGTGCCACCAGTCTGGGACAGATGAATTCACCCCTCCACTTT.

In its sample, this clonotype was seen a few times. The chain has TRBV5-6 and TRBJ2-2; 8 bases are a match to TRBD2. The CDR3 consists of 18 residues. J lost 8 bases, V lost 1 base, and 16 bases had no gene match. Germline V gene sequence: CDR1 SGHDT, CDR2 YYEEEE. The CDR3 protein is CASSLLLTQRGGAGELFF. CDR3 nucleotides: TGTGCCAGCAGCTTGTTGCTGACTCAACGGGGGGGCGCGGGGGAGCTGTTTTTT.

This clonotype showed up just a few times. This chain connects TRBV12-3 or TRBV12-4 to TRBJ2-2, with 8 bases fitting TRBD2. There are 15 residues in the CDR3. The junction had 5 bases not matched to a gene; V was cut back by 7 bases and J by 1 base. The CDR3 loop reads CASIYSGVNTGELFF. In nucleotides, the CDR3 is TGTGCCAGCATCTATAGCGGGGTGAACACCGGGGAGCTGTTTTTT.

V and J are TRBV25-1 and TRBJ2-7, with D unclear. Deletions cut 1 base from V and 3 bases from J, with 7 bases between. The CDR3 runs to 13 residues. The V gene's germline CDR1 is MGHDK and CDR2 SYGVNS. DNA for the CDR3: TGTGCCAGCAGTGAATGGAAGGACTACGAGCAGTACTTC. This codes for CASSEWKDYEQYF.

This clonotype was found many times. Here the CDR3 DNA reads TGTGCCAGCAGCCTGCAACTAGCAACCGGGGCCAACGTCCTGACTTTC. It specifies CASSLQLATGANVLTF. The chain uses TRBV5-6 and TRBJ2-6, with a possible D match to TRBD2 (6 bases). There are 16 residues in the CDR3. Trimming pared 4 bases from V and 4 bases from J, leaving 15 bases between. Germline V lookup: CDR1 SGHDT, CDR2 YYEEEE.

On this clonotype itself: Given a much more abundant clone one base away, this may be a read error. The chain carries TRBV20-1 and TRBJ1-5, with D unresolved. The CDR3 consists of 14 residues. Germline V gene sequence: CDR1 DFQATT, CDR2 SNEGSKA (reference sequence). Here the CDR3 DNA reads TGCAGTTCTAGAGATCGGACTGGCAATCAGCCCCAGCATTTT. It encodes CSSRDRTGNQPQHF.